One sample yielded the 24 T cell receptor beta chains listed below, sequenced in a study of T cell repertoires in cytomegalovirus infection. One entry per CDR3 protein results from TCRdb running MiXCR on the reads. The sample carries approximately 990,000 distinct CDR3 sequences, 30% to 40% recorded once. No cognate antigen is known for these TCRs. The sequencing used cultured CD8+ T cells from PBMCs, collected from culture after CMV antigen stimulation. These receptors all come from a human donor in good health (CMV status not recorded). Some clones in this sample may be carry-over from other donors' samples.

V gene TRBV27 combines with J gene TRBJ1-5, with 8 bases identical to TRBD1. The junction had 7 bases not matched to a gene; V was cut back by 5 bases and J by 7 bases. The CDR3 contains 14 residues. Per the germline V gene, CDR1 is MNHEY and CDR2 is SMNVEV (reference sequence). The CDR3 coding sequence is TGTGCCAGCAGTCCTCGACAGGGGAGGCAGCCCCAGCATTTT. Protein: CASSPRQGRQPQHF.

This clonotype was found a few times. The rearrangement links TRBV19 to TRBJ2-3; D is uncertain. Germline loops: CDR1 LNHDA, CDR2 SQIVND (reference sequence). Trimming took 11 bases from V and 0 from J, leaving 21 bases between them. The CDR3 length is 16 residues. This chain's CDR3 is CAASLDWAPSTDTQYF. CDR3 bases: TGTGCCGCTTCCCTGGATTGGGCACCCAGCACAGATACGCAGTATTTT.

This clonotype was observed at least ten times. The V call is TRBV6-5, the J call TRBJ1-6; D is perhaps TRBD1 (6 bases). The CDR3 is 15 residues long. Germline V CDR1 and CDR2: MNHEY, SVGAGI. The ends were cut back, 2 bases at V and 10 bases at J, with 15 bases in the middle. The CDR3: CASSYQGRVWSPLHF. CDR3 DNA: TGTGCCAGCAGTTACCAGGGGCGGGTTTGGTCACCCCTCCACTTT.

The chain is built from TRBV19 and TRBJ2-1, with D perhaps matching TRBD1 (6 bases). This CDR3 has 13 amino acids. The germline V and J ends were trimmed by 8 bases and 2 bases, with 10 bases remaining between them. Germline V CDR1 and CDR2: LNHDA, SQIVND (reference sequence). CDR3 nucleotide sequence: TGTGCCAGTGACGGGGACACCTACAATGAGCAGTTCTTC. Encoded protein: CASDGDTYNEQFF.

The gene calls are TRBV28 and TRBJ1-5; D remains ambiguous. Per germline, CDR1 MDHEN and CDR2 SYDVKM. Trimming cost V 6 bases and J 5 bases, with 5 bases left between them. This CDR3 has 11 amino acids. As DNA, the CDR3 is TGTGCCAGCAGGAAGGATCAGCCCCAGCATTTT. This codes for CASRKDQPQHF.

The chain links TRBV20-1 to TRBJ1-1, with 7 bases matching TRBD1. CDR3 size: 13 residues. Germline V gene sequence: CDR1 DFQATT, CDR2 SNEGSKA (reference sequence). V lost 3 bases and J lost 2; bases outside the gene matches: 3. CDR3 protein: CSASGTVNTEAFF. The CDR3 bases are TGCAGTGCTAGTGGGACAGTAAACACTGAAGCTTTCTTT.

This clonotype was detected only once. The V gene is TRBV27, the J gene TRBJ1-5, with D tentatively TRBD1 (5 bases). The length of the CDR3 is 14 residues. Trimming took 6 bases from V and 1 from J, leaving 10 bases between them. Germline V gene lookup returns CDR1 MNHEY and CDR2 SMNVEV (reference sequence). The CDR3 here is CASRPGVSNQPQHF. CDR3 bases: TGTGCCAGCAGGCCGGGGGTAAGCAATCAGCCCCAGCATTTT.

The gene calls are TRBV2 and TRBJ2-1, with D maybe TRBD1 (5 bases). Germline loops: CDR1 SNHLY, CDR2 FYNNEI. Trimming removed 8 bases from V and 4 bases from J, with 12 bases in between. This CDR3 is built from 13 residues. The CDR3 DNA reads as TGTGCCAGCGGGGCAGACCATTACAATGAGCAGTTCTTC. Translated: CASGADHYNEQFF.

The rearrangement links TRBV12-3 or TRBV12-4 to TRBJ2-1; TRBD1 is a possible D gene (5 bases). The V end was cut by 6 bases, the J end by 10 bases, with 16 bases between. The CDR3 has 13 amino acids. In nucleotides, the CDR3 is TGTGCCAGCAGCCCCACCGTGGGGCAGGAGCAGTTCTTC. This sequence encodes CASSPTVGQEQFF.

CDR3 nucleotides: TGCGCCAGCAGCCAAGTTTGGACGGGGAGAACCTACGAGCAGTACTTC. It yields the protein CASSQVWTGRTYEQYF. This chain uses TRBV4-1 with TRBJ2-7; tentatively, D is TRBD2 (5 bases). In germline, CDR1 is MGHRA, CDR2 YSYEKL. V gave up 1 base and J gave up 2 bases, with 15 bases separating them. This CDR3 is built from 16 residues.

The rearrangement joins TRBV6-1 to TRBJ2-7, with D hard to call. Trimming cost V 5 bases and J 2 bases, with 7 bases left between them. This CDR3 region has 12 residues. The V gene's germline CDR1 is MNHNS and CDR2 SASEGT. CDR3 loop: CASSNPPYEQYV. In nucleotides, the CDR3 is TGTGCCAGCAGTAACCCACCCTACGAGCAGTACGTC.

This clonotype occurred many times. The V and J genes are TRBV5-4 and TRBJ2-1; maybe TRBD2 (6 bases). The germline V gene has CDR1 SGHNT and CDR2 YYREEE (reference sequence). V was pared by 5 bases and J by 6 bases, with 9 bases between. The length of the CDR3 is 12 residues. CDR3 DNA sequence: TGTGCCAGCAGTGCGGGGCTCAATGAGCAGTTCTTC. Translation: CASSAGLNEQFF.

In its sample, this clonotype was seen a few times. The chain combines TRBV9 with TRBJ1-4; D is unresolved. V was clipped by 1 base and J by 8 bases, with 15 bases between them. CDR1 is SGDLS, CDR2 YYNGEE, per germline. This CDR3 comprises 15 residues. CDR3 protein: CASSVSPRLGEKLFF. DNA of the CDR3: TGTGCCAGCAGCGTATCGCCTAGGCTTGGGGAAAAACTGTTTTTT.

The J gene is TRBJ1-1, the V gene TRBV19, with D hard to call. The germline V gene encodes CDR1 LNHDA and CDR2 SQIVND (reference sequence). V lost 3 bases and J lost 3, with 11 bases in between. This CDR3 comprises 14 residues. Here the CDR3 DNA reads TGTGCCAGTAGTATCTCCGGGTTCTACACTGAAGCTTTCTTT. Its protein is CASSISGFYTEAFF. Together with reference TRBV19 and TRBJ1-1, the CDR3 gives the full variable domain: DGGITQSPKYLFRKEGQNVTLSCEQNLNHDAMYWYRQDPGQGLRLIYYSQIVNDFQKGDIAEGYSVSREKKESFPLTVTSAQKNPTAFYLCASSISGFYTEAFFGQGTRLTVV.

The chain carries TRBV20-1 and TRBJ1-2; the D gene is possibly TRBD1 (6 bases). V was trimmed by 0 bases and J by 7 bases, leaving 18 bases between them. The CDR3 length is 15 residues. Germline V gene data show CDR1 as DFQATT and CDR2 as SNEGSKA (reference sequence). The CDR3 sequence: CSARDNRAGVVGYTF. DNA for the CDR3: TGCAGTGCTAGAGATAATAGGGCAGGGGTTGTTGGCTACACCTTC.

This clonotype has ten or more counts. The rearrangement joins TRBV7-2 to TRBJ2-3, with TRBD2 as a possible D gene (7 bases). CDR1 and CDR2 (germline): SGHTA, FQGNSA. The CDR3 runs to 15 residues. Between the trimmed V and J ends, which lost 5 bases and 2 bases, there was a span of 14 bases. This chain's CDR3 is CASSLGGGFTDTQYF. CDR3 in DNA: TGTGCCAGCAGCCTAGGGGGGGGGTTCACAGATACGCAGTATTTT.

In this sample, this clonotype turned up a few times. This rearrangement joins TRBV6-2 or TRBV6-3 to TRBJ2-1; D is undetermined. This CDR3 region has 12 residues. The germline CDR1 and CDR2 sequences are MNHEY and SVGEGT. Trimming left V 5 bases short and J 9 bases short, with 11 bases between. The CDR3 nucleotides are TGTGCCAGCAGTCCTGCCTTTCCTGAGCAGTTCTTC. Translation: CASSPAFPEQFF.

This clonotype has only a few counts. J is TRBJ2-1 and V is TRBV7-9; perhaps TRBD2 as D (6 bases). Germline V CDR1 and CDR2: SEHNR, FQNEAQ (reference sequence). V shed 5 bases and J shed 0 bases, with 17 bases lying between them. CDR3 size: 17 residues. Written as DNA, the CDR3 is TGTGCCAGCAGCCCGGGGAATGGGGGGAGCTCCTACAATGAGCAGTTCTTC. Translating gives CASSPGNGGSSYNEQFF.

This clonotype has just a few counts. This sequence joins TRBV27 and TRBJ1-1; 8 bases fit TRBD1. J was trimmed by 5 bases and V by 4 bases; bases with no gene match: 3. The V gene's germline CDR1 is MNHEY and CDR2 SMNVEV (reference sequence). The CDR3 length is 13 residues. This chain's CDR3 is CASSSGGWTEAFF. The DNA for the CDR3 is TGTGCCAGCAGTTCAGGGGGCTGGACTGAAGCTTTCTTT.

The V call is TRBV7-9, the J call TRBJ1-1, with a possible D match to TRBD1 (5 bases). Germline loops: CDR1 SEHNR, CDR2 FQNEAQ (reference sequence). The length of the CDR3 is 14 residues. Trimming removed 4 bases from V and 2 bases from J, with 11 bases in between. This chain's CDR3 is CASSSQGVNTEAFF. The CDR3 DNA reads as TGTGCCAGCAGCTCTCAGGGAGTTAACACTGAAGCTTTCTTT.

CDR3 in amino acids: CAIKGQGASYEQYF. CDR3 nucleotides: TGTGCCATCAAGGGACAGGGGGCATCCTACGAGCAGTACTTC. This chain links TRBV10-3 with TRBJ2-7; 12 bases map to TRBD1. J was trimmed by 1 base and V by 7 bases; bases with no gene match: 2. This CDR3 has 14 amino acids. The V gene's germline CDR1 is ENHRY and CDR2 SYGVKD.

This clonotype was detected a few times. The chain couples TRBV29-1 to TRBJ2-2, with 9 bases that match TRBD1. CDR3 size: 14 residues. CDR1 is SQVTM, CDR2 ANQGSEA, per germline. J gave up 5 bases and V 5 bases, and 6 bases lay outside the gene matches. The CDR3 loop reads CSVRTGQGTGELFF. CDR3 sequence (DNA): TGCAGCGTTCGCACGGGACAGGGTACCGGGGAGCTGTTTTTT.

V usage is TRBV6-5 and J usage is TRBJ2-3; TRBD2 aligns across 8 bases. Trimming took 1 base from V and 9 from J; bases not matched to a gene: 18. The CDR3 contains 18 residues. CDR1 is MNHEY, CDR2 SVGAGI, per germline. Written as DNA, the CDR3 is TGTGCCAGCAGTTACTATTTAGCGGGACGCTACGAACAGGTCACGCAGTATTTT. This sequence encodes CASSYYLAGRYEQVTQYF.

This clonotype was recorded a few times. The chain uses TRBV19 and TRBJ1-5; possibly TRBD1 for D (5 bases). There are 13 residues in the CDR3. V was pared by 7 bases and J by 0 bases, with 7 bases between. Per germline, CDR1 LNHDA and CDR2 SQIVND (reference sequence). CDR3 in DNA: TGTGCCAGTAACACAGGTAGCAATCAGCCCCAGCATTTT. It encodes CASNTGSNQPQHF.